This note documents a single T cell receptor beta chain sequence. This sample was included in a study of blood T cell repertoires in COVID-19. Study at large: COVID-19 samples from acute and convalescent phases originated in the United States, Italy and Spain. T cells, B-cell-depleted T cells, or PBMCs supplied cDNA or gDNA.

The ends were cut back, 5 bases at V and 5 bases at J, with 15 bases in the middle. Germline-derived CDR1 and CDR2 are MNHEY and SVGAGI. The CDR3 covers 14 residues. The method was immunoSEQ multiplex PCR; TCRdb's version includes in-frame clones alone and lacks a portion of them. Of 100,000 to 150,000 clones listed, more than 90% are singletons. This clonotype originated in a man aged 45-60 years with active COVID-19. Sequencing used peripheral blood. This chain connects TRBV6-5 to TRBJ1-2; D perhaps matches TRBD1 (5 bases). This CDR3 reads CASSTREVGYGYTF. The CDR3 nucleotides read TGTGCCAGCAGTACCAGGGAAGTCGGGTATGGCTACACCTTC.